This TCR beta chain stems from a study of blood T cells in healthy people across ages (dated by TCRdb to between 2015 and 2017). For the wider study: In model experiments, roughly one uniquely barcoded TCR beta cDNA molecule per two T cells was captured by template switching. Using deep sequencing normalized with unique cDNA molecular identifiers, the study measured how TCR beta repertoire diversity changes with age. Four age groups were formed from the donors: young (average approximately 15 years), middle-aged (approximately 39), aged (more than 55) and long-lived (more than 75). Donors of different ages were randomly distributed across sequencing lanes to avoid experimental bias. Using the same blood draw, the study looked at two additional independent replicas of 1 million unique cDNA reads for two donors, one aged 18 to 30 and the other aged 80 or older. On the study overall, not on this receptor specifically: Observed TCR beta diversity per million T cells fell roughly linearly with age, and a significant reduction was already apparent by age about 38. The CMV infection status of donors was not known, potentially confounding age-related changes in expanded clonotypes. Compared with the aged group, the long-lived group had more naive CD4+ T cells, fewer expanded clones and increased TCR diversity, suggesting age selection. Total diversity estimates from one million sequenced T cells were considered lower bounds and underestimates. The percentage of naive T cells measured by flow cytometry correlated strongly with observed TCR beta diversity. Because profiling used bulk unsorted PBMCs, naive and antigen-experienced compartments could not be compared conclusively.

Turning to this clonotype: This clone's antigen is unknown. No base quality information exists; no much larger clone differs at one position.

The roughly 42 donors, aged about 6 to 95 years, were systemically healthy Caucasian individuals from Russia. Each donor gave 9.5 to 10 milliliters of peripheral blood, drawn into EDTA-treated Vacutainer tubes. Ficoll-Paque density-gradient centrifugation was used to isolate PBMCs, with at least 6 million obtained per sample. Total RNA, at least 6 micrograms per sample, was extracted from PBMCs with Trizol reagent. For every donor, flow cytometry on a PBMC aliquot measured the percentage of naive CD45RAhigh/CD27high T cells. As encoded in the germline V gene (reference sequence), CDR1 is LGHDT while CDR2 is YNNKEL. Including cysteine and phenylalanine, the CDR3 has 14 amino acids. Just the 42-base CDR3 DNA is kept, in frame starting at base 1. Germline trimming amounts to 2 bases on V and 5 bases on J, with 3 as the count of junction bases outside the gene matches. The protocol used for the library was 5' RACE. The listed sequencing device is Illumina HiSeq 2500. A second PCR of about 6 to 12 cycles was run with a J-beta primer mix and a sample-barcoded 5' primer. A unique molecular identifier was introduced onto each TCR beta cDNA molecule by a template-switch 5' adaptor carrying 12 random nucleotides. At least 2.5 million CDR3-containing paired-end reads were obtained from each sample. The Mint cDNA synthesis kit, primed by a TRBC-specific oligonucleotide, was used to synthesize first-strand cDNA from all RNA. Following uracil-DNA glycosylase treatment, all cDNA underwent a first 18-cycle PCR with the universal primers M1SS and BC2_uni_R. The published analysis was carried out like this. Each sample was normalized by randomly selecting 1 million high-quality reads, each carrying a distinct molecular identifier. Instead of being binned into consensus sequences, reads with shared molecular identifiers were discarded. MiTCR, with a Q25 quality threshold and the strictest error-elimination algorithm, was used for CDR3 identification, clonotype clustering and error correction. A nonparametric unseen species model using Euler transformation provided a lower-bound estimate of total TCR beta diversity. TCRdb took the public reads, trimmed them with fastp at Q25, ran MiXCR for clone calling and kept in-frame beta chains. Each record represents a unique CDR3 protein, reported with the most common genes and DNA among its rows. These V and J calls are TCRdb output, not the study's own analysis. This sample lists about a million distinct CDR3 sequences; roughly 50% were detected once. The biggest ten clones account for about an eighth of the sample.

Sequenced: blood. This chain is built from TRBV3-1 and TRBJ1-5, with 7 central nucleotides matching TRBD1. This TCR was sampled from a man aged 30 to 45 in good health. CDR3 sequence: CASSQYTGDQPQHF. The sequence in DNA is TGTGCCAGCAGCCAATATACAGGGGATCAGCCCCAGCATTTT. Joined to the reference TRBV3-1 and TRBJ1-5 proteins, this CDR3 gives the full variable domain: DTAVSQTPKYLVTQMGNDKSIKCEQNLGHDTMYWYKQDSKKFLKIMFSYNNKELIINETVPNRFSPKSPDKAHLNLHINSLELGDSAVYFCASSQYTGDQPQHFGDGTRLSIL.